This TCR beta chain appears in the sequencing data of a study of blood T cells in healthy people across ages. Germline CDR1 MNHEY, CDR2 SVGAGI. CDR3 size: 15 residues. V lost 0 bases to trimming and J lost 5 bases; unmatched junction nucleotides: 4. Study-level findings and limits: The CMV status of each donor remained undetermined, and this could have confounded shifts in expanded clonotypes. A roughly linear fall in TCR beta diversity per million T cells was seen with increasing age.

The authors ran a second PCR of about 6 to 11 cycles using a sample-barcoded 5' primer and a J-beta primer mix. Each sample yielded at least 3 million CDR3-containing paired-end reads. TCRdb re-called the 5' RACE reads with MiXCR, one entry per CDR3 protein. This table has hundreds of thousands of distinct CDR3 sequences, about 52% appearing once. This clonotype was observed a handful of times. The antigen remains undetermined. This TCR came from a woman aged 55-69 years in good health. This sequence joins TRBV6-5 and TRBJ1-1, with 9 bases that match TRBD1. Sequencing input: blood. Written as DNA, the CDR3 is TGTGCCAGCAGTTACTCGACAGGGGGTTTGACTGAAGCTTTCTTT. Residues: CASSYSTGGLTEAFF.